One and the same sample provided the 15 T cell receptor beta chains below, sequenced in a study of blood T cell repertoires in COVID-19. Here immunoSEQ multiplex PCR was the method, and the copy in TCRdb shows in-frame clones only, minus some. The sample gives some 160,000 clones, about nine tenths of which show up once; roughly 2.3% is in the top ten. The sequenced sample consisted of peripheral blood. The receptors here all came from a man aged 18 to 29 with acute or convalescent COVID-19.

This rearrangement joins TRBV6-5 to TRBJ1-1; 9 nucleotides match TRBD1. In germline, CDR1 is MNHEY, CDR2 SVGAGI. This CDR3 comprises 13 residues. J was trimmed by 5 bases and V by 7 bases; bases with no gene match: 5. The CDR3 reads CASTGQGSTEAFF. In nucleotides, the CDR3 is TGTGCCAGCACCGGACAGGGGAGTACTGAAGCTTTCTTT.

J is TRBJ2-4 and V is TRBV29-1; 7 bases align to TRBD2. The CDR3 length is 15 residues. CDR1 is SQVTM and CDR2 is ANQGSEA in the germline V gene. The junction had 10 bases not matched to a gene; V was cut back by 3 bases and J by 5 bases. The CDR3 bases are TGCAGCGTTGAGGGATCTACTAGCGCCCAAAACATTCAGTACTTC. It codes for CSVEGSTSAQNIQYF.

The gene calls are TRBV27 and TRBJ2-7; tentatively, D is TRBD1 (5 bases). Trimming took off 7 bases at V and 6 bases at J, with 22 bases between the two ends. This CDR3 has 15 amino acids. Germline loops: CDR1 MNHEY, CDR2 SMNVEV (reference sequence). The CDR3, as DNA: TGTGCCAGCACTACAGGTAGCACTTCCCTGGGCGAGCAGTACTTC. This translates into CASTTGSTSLGEQYF.

The chain joins TRBV3-1 (or the pseudogene TRBV3-2) to TRBJ2-7; 8 nucleotides agree with TRBD1. The CDR3 totals 14 residues. The V gene end was trimmed by 4 bases and the J gene end by 3 bases; junction bases not matched to a gene: 5. Germline values: CDR1 LGHDT, CDR2 YNNKEL (reference sequence). The CDR3 spells CASSPQGGGYEQYF. The CDR3 DNA is TGTGCCAGCAGCCCACAGGGGGGTGGCTACGAGCAGTACTTC.

V is TRBV19 and J is TRBJ2-1; D remains ambiguous. This CDR3 comprises 14 residues. V was shortened by 9 bases and J by 0 bases, with 12 bases between the two germline ends. CDR1 LNHDA and CDR2 SQIVND come from the germline V gene (reference sequence). This CDR3 is CASDQRGSYNEQFF. The CDR3, as DNA: TGTGCCAGCGACCAGCGCGGCTCCTACAATGAGCAGTTCTTC.

The genes are TRBV6-4 and TRBJ2-1; 11 nucleotides match TRBD2. The CDR3 contains 14 residues. CDR1 and CDR2 (germline): MRHNA, SNTAGT. J gave up 6 bases and V 4 bases, and 2 bases lay outside the gene matches. The CDR3 is CASSVSGGANEQFF. CDR3 DNA sequence: TGTGCCAGCAGTGTTAGCGGGGGGGCCAATGAGCAGTTCTTC.

The V call is TRBV5-6, the J call TRBJ1-1; D not resolved. Between the trimmed V and J ends, which lost 4 bases and 3 bases, there was a span of 10 bases. Germline V gene sequence: CDR1 SGHDT, CDR2 YYEEEE. The CDR3 extends over 13 amino acids. The CDR3: CASSRGRDTEAFF. CDR3 nucleotide sequence: TGTGCCAGCAGCCGAGGCCGGGACACTGAAGCTTTCTTT.

The chain carries TRBV5-8 and TRBJ2-3, with TRBD2 identical over 9 bases. The CDR3 has 17 amino acids. V shed 4 bases, J shed 0 bases, and the junction held 9 bases outside the gene matches. CDR1 and CDR2 (germline): SGHTS, YDEGEE. CDR3 DNA: TGTGCCAGCAGCCCGGGGCGGGGGGGTTTTAGCACAGATACGCAGTATTTT. It is translated as CASSPGRGGFSTDTQYF.

The rearrangement uses TRBV10-2 and TRBJ1-5; TRBD1 is a possible D gene (6 bases). Germline V CDR1 and CDR2: WSHSY, SAAADI. V lost 7 bases and J 6 bases, leaving 13 bases between the germline ends. This CDR3 comprises 13 residues. CDR3 protein: CASTRDIGQPQHF. CDR3 DNA: TGCGCCAGCACCAGGGACATTGGTCAGCCCCAGCATTTT.

This clone has more than one count but fewer than ten. The gene calls are TRBV5-4 and TRBJ1-1; no reliable D call. The length of the CDR3 is 15 residues. Germline lookup yields CDR1 SGHNT and CDR2 YYREEE (reference sequence). Trimming removed 4 bases from V and 1 base from J, with 14 bases in between. CDR3 nucleotides: TGTGCCAGCAGCCGGGTGGGAGAGGGGAACACTGAAGCTTTCTTT. Its translation: CASSRVGEGNTEAFF.

The chain employs TRBV14 and TRBJ1-2; 10 positions agree with TRBD1. Germline V gene lookup returns CDR1 SGHDN and CDR2 FVKESK. The CDR3 runs to 14 residues. The junction had 4 bases not matched to a gene; V was cut back by 5 bases and J by 4 bases. The CDR3 spells CASSFDRGLYGYTF. The DNA of the CDR3 is TGTGCCAGCAGCTTTGACAGGGGGCTCTATGGCTACACCTTC.

The chain has TRBV18 and TRBJ1-1, with D tentatively TRBD1 (6 bases). Trimming removed 2 bases from V and 3 bases from J, with 10 bases in between. The CDR3 extends over 14 amino acids. Germline V lookup: CDR1 KGHSH, CDR2 LQKENI. The CDR3 loop reads CASSPLGGDTEAFF. The DNA of the CDR3 is TGTGCCAGCTCACCATTAGGGGGGGACACTGAAGCTTTCTTT.

CDR3 residues: CASSQTPNLAPTYEQYF. DNA of the CDR3: TGCGCCAGCAGCCAAACTCCGAATCTAGCGCCTACCTACGAGCAGTACTTC. The chain combines TRBV4-1 with TRBJ2-7; a weak D match, TRBD2 (6 bases). V lost 2 bases to trimming and J lost 2 bases, with 19 bases between them. CDR1 is MGHRA, CDR2 YSYEKL, per germline. This CDR3 is 17 amino acids long.

The chain couples TRBV9 to TRBJ1-1, with 9 bases matching TRBD1. Germline assignment: CDR1 SGDLS and CDR2 YYNGEE. The CDR3 runs 14 residues. The V and J ends lost 0 bases and 10 bases, in that order; junction bases with no gene match: 7. As DNA, the CDR3 is TGTGCCAGCAGCGTAGACAGGGGGCTTTGGGGAGCTTTCTTT. This gives the protein CASSVDRGLWGAFF.

This rearrangement joins TRBV6-6 to TRBJ1-6; 7 nucleotides align to TRBD1. From germline, CDR1 is MNHNY and CDR2 SVGAGI (reference sequence). The CDR3 totals 14 residues. With V trimmed by 6 bases and J by 10 bases, 9 bases remained unmatched. The CDR3 DNA sequence: TGTGCCAGCAGCACCGACAGGGAGAACTCACCCCTCCACTTT. This encodes CASSTDRENSPLHF.